This section outlines one T cell receptor (beta chain) sequence together with its context. This table comes from immunoSEQ multiplex PCR, and its TCRdb copy is limited to in-frame clones, with some not included. This table holds 100,000 to 120,000 clones, over 90% found once. These data originate in a study of T cell responses to AZD1222 COVID-19 vaccine. With V trimmed by 4 bases and J by 3 bases, 5 bases remained unmatched. Germline V CDR1 and CDR2: SGHDN, FVKESK. The CDR3 is 15 amino acids. Material: peripheral blood, obtained 28 days after the second AZD1222 dose. This TCR was recovered from an adult who received the AZD1222 COVID-19 vaccine. The chain joins TRBV14 to TRBJ2-7; TRBD1 aligns across 11 bases. The CDR3 is CASSRAGTGGYEQYF. The CDR3 DNA is TGTGCCAGCAGCCGAGCCGGGACAGGGGGCTACGAGCAGTACTTC.